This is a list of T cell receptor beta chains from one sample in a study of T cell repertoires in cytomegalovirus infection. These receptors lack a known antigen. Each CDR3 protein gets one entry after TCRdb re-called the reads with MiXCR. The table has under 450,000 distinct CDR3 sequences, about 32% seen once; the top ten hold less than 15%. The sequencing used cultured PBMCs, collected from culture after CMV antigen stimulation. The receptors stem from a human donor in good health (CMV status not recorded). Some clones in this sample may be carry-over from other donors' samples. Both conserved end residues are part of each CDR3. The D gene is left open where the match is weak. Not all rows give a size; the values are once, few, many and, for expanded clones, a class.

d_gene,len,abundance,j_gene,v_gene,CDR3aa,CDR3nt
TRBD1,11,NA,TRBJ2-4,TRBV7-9,CASSLGQGQYF,TGTGCCAGCAGCTTAGGACAGGGTCAGTACTTC
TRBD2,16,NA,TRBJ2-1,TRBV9,CASSVLTIGLVNEQFF,TGTGCCAGCAGCGTACTTACGATCGGACTAGTCAATGAGCAGTTCTTC
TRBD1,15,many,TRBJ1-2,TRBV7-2,CASSLEITGGRGYTF,TGTGCCAGCAGCTTAGAGATTACAGGGGGCAGGGGCTACACCTTC
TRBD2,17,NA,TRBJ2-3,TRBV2,CASSGTSGRKGGDTQYF,TGTGCCAGCAGCGGGACTAGCGGGAGAAAAGGGGGAGATACGCAGTATTTT
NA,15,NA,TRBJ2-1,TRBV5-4,CASSLGWDTLKEQFF,TGTGCCAGCAGCTTGGGGTGGGACACCTTGAAAGAGCAGTTCTTC
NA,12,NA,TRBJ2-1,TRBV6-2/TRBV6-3,CASSYILKRWFF,TGTGCCAGCAGTTACATCCTCAAAAGGTGGTTCTTC
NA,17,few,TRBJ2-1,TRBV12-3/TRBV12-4,CASSLSLGGLPHNEQFF,TGTGCCAGCAGTTTAAGCCTCGGGGGTCTGCCTCACAATGAGCAGTTCTTC
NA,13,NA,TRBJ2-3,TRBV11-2,CASSLAIPDTQYF,TGTGCCAGCAGCTTAGCTATACCAGATACGCAGTATTTT
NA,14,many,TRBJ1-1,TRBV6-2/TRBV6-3,CASSYGPGTTEAFF,TGTGCCAGCAGTTACGGTCCCGGTACCACTGAAGCTTTCTTT
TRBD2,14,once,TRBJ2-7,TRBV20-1,CSALRAGGPNEQYF,TGCAGTGCCCTTCGGGCGGGAGGGCCCAACGAGCAGTACTTC
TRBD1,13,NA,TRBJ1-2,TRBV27,CASRPTGGDGYTF,TGTGCCAGCAGGCCGACAGGGGGAGATGGCTACACCTTC
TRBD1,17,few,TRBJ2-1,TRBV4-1,CASSHGGQGSPYNEQFF,TGCGCCAGCAGCCACGGAGGACAGGGATCCCCCTACAATGAGCAGTTCTTC
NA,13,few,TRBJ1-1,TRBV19,CASSDRQNTEAFF,TGTGCCAGTAGCGACCGGCAGAACACTGAAGCTTTCTTT
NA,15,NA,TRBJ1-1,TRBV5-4,CASSWGGRSNTEAFF,TGTGCCAGCAGCTGGGGGGGAAGGAGTAACACTGAAGCTTTCTTT
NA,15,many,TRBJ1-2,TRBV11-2,CASSLMGQGPYGYTF,TGTGCCAGCAGCTTAATGGGGCAGGGGCCTTATGGCTACACCTTC
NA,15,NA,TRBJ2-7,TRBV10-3,CAISDTGYGVYEQYF,TGTGCCATCAGTGACACAGGGTATGGAGTTTACGAGCAGTACTTC
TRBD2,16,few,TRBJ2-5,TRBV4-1,CASSSAGVGPVETQYF,TGCGCCAGCAGCTCCGCGGGGGTCGGCCCGGTGGAGACCCAGTACTTC
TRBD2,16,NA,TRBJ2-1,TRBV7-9,CASSLRSSGTYNEQFF,TGTGCCAGCAGCTTAAGGTCTAGCGGGACCTACAATGAGCAGTTCTTC
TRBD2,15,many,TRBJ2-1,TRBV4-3,CASSQGLAGYNEQFF,TGCGCCAGCAGCCAAGGACTAGCGGGGTACAATGAGCAGTTCTTC
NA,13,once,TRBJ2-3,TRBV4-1,CASSQTSSTTQYF,TGCGCCAGCAGCCAGACTAGTTCAACTACGCAGTATTTT
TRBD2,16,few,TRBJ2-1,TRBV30,CAWSVQGLAAYNEQFF,TGTGCCTGGAGTGTACAGGGACTAGCGGCTTACAATGAGCAGTTCTTC
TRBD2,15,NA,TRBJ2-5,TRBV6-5,CASRQAFGTKETQYF,TGTGCCAGCAGACAGGCTTTCGGGACTAAAGAGACCCAGTACTTC